The count of the clone carrying this T cell receptor beta chain is one. The antigen is undetermined. The primer mix had 60 Vbeta and 13 Jbeta primers. Sequenced by immunoSEQ multiplex PCR; TCRdb stores in-frame clones only, minus some. The profile shows approximately 130,000 clones, 75% to 90% of them singletons. These data come from a study of cytomegalovirus exposure and HLA in healthy donors. In the study overall: The Caucasian-associated ancestry cluster contained about four fifths of the approximately 400 genotyped donors.

Study-wide findings and caveats: The authors judged a highly shared variant cluster likely a sequencing artifact.

This TCR derives from a man aged 35-49 years in good health and CMV-seronegative. Sequencing used PBMCs.

CDR3 DNA sequence: TGTGCCAGCAGCTGGCAGTACAATGAGCAGTTCTTC. Its translation is CASSWQYNEQFF. The chain combines TRBV5-8 with TRBJ2-1; D not resolved. The length of the CDR3 is 12 residues. The germline V gene has CDR1 SGHTS and CDR2 YDEGEE. V lost 3 bases, J lost 4 bases, and 5 bases lay in between.